Listed below are T cell receptor beta chains from one sample, sequenced in a study of T cells in Graves' hyperthyroidism and ophthalmopathy. TCRdb re-analysed the multiplex PCR reads in MiXCR, keeping a single row per CDR3 protein. The sample has some 600,000 distinct CDR3 sequences, roughly 13% seen once. Sequencing was done on a sample of blood. These receptors came from a woman aged 30 to 39 with Graves' hyperthyroidism that later progressed to Graves' ophthalmopathy. Both conserved end residues are part of each CDR3. Size is omitted from some rows. Given values are once, few, many or a class for expanded clones.

>14|many|TRBJ2-5|TRBV7-9
CASSSRLAGETQYF
>15|many|TRBJ1-6|TRBV10-3
CAISERASGNSPLHF
>14|many|TRBJ1-1|TRBV28
CASSLPGSGTEAFF
>16|many|TRBJ2-3|TRBV2
CASSDASGRSTDTQYF
>18|-|TRBJ2-6|TRBV3-1
CASSREGTAVSGANVLTF
>11|many|TRBJ1-1|TRBV30
CAWSRGSEAFF
>13|many|TRBJ2-2|TRBV12-3/TRBV12-4
CASTPGTAGELFF
>14|many|TRBJ1-4|TRBV3-1
CASRDPTRGEKLFF
>12|many|TRBJ2-7|TRBV11-3
CASSPAGAEQYF
>17|-|TRBJ1-5|TRBV6-2/TRBV6-3
CASNYASEGLSNQPQHF
>17|-|TRBJ2-1|TRBV20-1
CSASETRTSGRLYEQFF
>15|many|TRBJ2-1|TRBV12-5
CASGLRGGNYNEQFF
>17|-|TRBJ2-3|TRBV7-8
CASSSRTSGIGGDTQYF
>18|-|TRBJ2-5|TRBV29-1
CSVDQVQDSLRLQETQYF
>15|-|TRBJ1-2|TRBV20-1
CSARDRYSYNYGYTF
>14|-|TRBJ1-3|TRBV9
CASSVAGAGNTIYF
>14|few|TRBJ2-3|TRBV7-9
CASSSPGIGDTQYF
>16|few|TRBJ2-2|TRBV5-5
CASSAGLAGYRGELFF
>16|many|TRBJ1-5|TRBV6-1
CASSRRGPPLSQPQHF
>13|few|TRBJ1-5|TRBV30
CAWSYPDRQPQHF
>13|few|TRBJ2-4|TRBV5-6
CASSGGQEAIQYF
>14|many|TRBJ1-1|TRBV20-1
CSAARGGLGTEAFF
>15|many|TRBJ1-2|TRBV12-3/TRBV12-4
CASSTRRPANYGYTF
>15|-|TRBJ1-1|TRBV7-9
CASSQGPFKTTEAFF
>15|many|TRBJ2-6|TRBV15
CATSREGDWVGFLTF
>13|many|TRBJ1-2|TRBV20-1
CSASNRAYDGYTF
>12|many|TRBJ2-7|TRBV5-8
CASSRANYEQYF
>17|-|TRBJ2-7|TRBV4-2
CASSQKGELAGFYEQYF
>15|many|TRBJ2-2|TRBV27
CASKTLDSNTGELFF
>12|many|TRBJ1-4|TRBV24-1
CATSDLSEKLFF
>15|many|TRBJ2-2|TRBV2
CASSVGDTNTGELFF
>15|many|TRBJ1-1|TRBV11-2
CASSSYQRVNTEAFF
>19|-|TRBJ1-4|TRBV6-2/TRBV6-3
CASSHDRAPGWSTNEKLFF
>13|many|TRBJ2-7|TRBV30
CAWGDSEHYEQYF
>15|-|TRBJ2-1|TRBV7-8
CASSVDRSAYNEQFF
>14|many|TRBJ1-1|TRBV6-1
CASSRNRANTEAFF
>16|many|TRBJ1-1|TRBV28
CASSRGTGPLGGEAFF
>12|many|TRBJ1-4|TRBV30
CAWTGVGEKLFF
>16|-|TRBJ2-7|TRBV5-8
CASSPQAGTGAYEQYF
>15|many|TRBJ2-7|TRBV2
CASTRLAGGFNEQYF
>15|-|TRBJ2-1|TRBV5-1
CASSTGQSSYNEQFF
>13|many|TRBJ2-1|TRBV11-2
CASSFPGGGEQFF
>11|-|TRBJ2-1|TRBV5-6
CASTIYGEQFF
>16|many|TRBJ2-7|TRBV4-3
CASSQDLGGSLLEQYF
>13|many|TRBJ1-5|TRBV2
CASSWTTDQPQHF
>14|many|TRBJ1-5|TRBV2
CATSAGQDNQPQHF
>15|many|TRBJ2-5|TRBV6-2/TRBV6-3
CASRPPGQGGKTQYF
>13|many|TRBJ2-7|TRBV20-1
CSARGEDIYEQYF
>15|few|TRBJ2-3|TRBV30
CAWSANGLQTDTQYF
>13|many|TRBJ1-1|TRBV30
CAWSVVRGTEAFF
>14|-|TRBJ2-2|TRBV7-3
CASSSQTSTGELFF
>15|few|TRBJ1-3|TRBV4-1
CASSLAASSGNTIYF